Below, 9 T cell receptor beta chains from the same sample are listed, as sequenced in a study of blood T cells in healthy people across ages. Using a J-beta primer mix together with a sample-barcoded 5' primer, a second PCR was run for about 6 to 11 cycles. TCRdb reprocessed the 5' RACE reads with MiXCR, giving one entry per CDR3 protein. The sample holds hundreds of thousands of distinct CDR3 sequences; about 30% are singletons and the top ten take just over 15%. The sample taken for sequencing was blood. All receptors come from a woman older than 75 in good health.

There are a few counts of this clonotype. The chain recombines TRBV5-1 with TRBJ1-1; the D gene is possibly TRBD1 (6 bases). This CDR3 comprises 16 residues. The V gene's germline CDR1 is SGHRS and CDR2 YFSETQ. V was clipped by 4 bases and J by 4 bases, with 20 bases between them. Here the CDR3 reads CASSQASTGMGTEAFF. In nucleotides, the CDR3 is TGCGCCAGCAGCCAGGCAAGTACAGGGATGGGCACTGAAGCTTTCTTT.

This clonotype was recorded at least ten times. The chain recombines TRBV6-1 with TRBJ2-3, with D maybe TRBD1 (5 bases). The V end lost 3 bases, the J end lost 6 bases, and 13 bases lay between the germline ends. Germline V CDR1 and CDR2: MNHNS, SASEGT. CDR3 length equals 14 residues. The CDR3 coding sequence is TGTGCCAGCAGTGAGAAGGCAGGGATGGATACGCAGTATTTT. This gives the protein CASSEKAGMDTQYF.

This clonotype showed up many times. This chain joins TRBV2 and TRBJ2-1; 9 bases match TRBD1. The CDR3 runs to 14 residues. V shed 6 bases, J shed 8 bases, and the junction held 8 bases outside the gene matches. Germline CDR1 SNHLY, CDR2 FYNNEI. In nucleotides, the CDR3 is TGTGCCAGCAGGGGACAGGGCCTTTGGGATGAGCAGTTCTTC. Translation: CASRGQGLWDEQFF.

The chain employs TRBV5-1 and TRBJ2-5, with D perhaps matching TRBD1 (5 bases). The DNA end favors TRBJ2-7, so the J call may be wrong. This CDR3 is 14 amino acids long. Looked up from germline, CDR1 is SGHRS and CDR2 is YFSETQ. The CDR3 loop reads CASSSTRGSIEQYF. CDR3 bases: TGCGCCAGCAGTTCGACAAGGGGCTCCATCGAGCAGTACTTC.

Concerning this clonotype: A much larger clone differs by one base, so this may be a read error. The chain couples TRBV5-1 to TRBJ2-1, with D uncertain. The J call is doubtful: the DNA matches TRBJ2-7 better. The CDR3 runs 15 residues. The germline CDR1 and CDR2 sequences are SGHRS and YFSETQ. CDR3 sequence: CASSLDGSSYNEQYF. The CDR3 DNA sequence: TGCGCCAGCAGCTTGGATGGAAGCTCCTACAATGAGCAGTACTTC.

Here the CDR3 reads CASSSPVGLAGGLAKEQFF. Here the CDR3 DNA reads TGTGCCAGCAGTTCCCCCGTGGGACTAGCGGGAGGGCTCGCCAAGGAGCAGTTCTTC. V gene TRBV7-2 combines with J gene TRBJ2-1; 16 positions agree with TRBD2. There are 19 residues in the CDR3. Germline CDR1 SGHTA, CDR2 FQGNSA. Trimming removed 6 bases from V and 10 bases from J; junction bases left unmatched: 18. Using reference TRBV7-2 and TRBJ2-1 for the parts outside the CDR3, the full variable domain is GAGVSQSPSNKVTEKGKDVELRCDPISGHTALYWYRQSLGQGLEFLIYFQGNSAPDKSGLPSDRFSAERTGGSVSTLTIQRTQQEDSAVYLCASSSPVGLAGGLAKEQFFGPGTRLTVL.

This clonotype appeared many times. The chain has TRBV6-2 or TRBV6-3 and TRBJ1-5; D call uncertain. The germline V and J ends were trimmed by 0 bases and 2 bases, with 11 bases remaining between them. The CDR3 is 16 amino acids. The germline V gene has CDR1 MNHEY and CDR2 SVGEGT. The CDR3 DNA is TGTGCCAGCAGTTACTCGATGCCCAGAGGCAATCAGCCCCAGCATTTT. It yields the protein CASSYSMPRGNQPQHF.

This clonotype was picked up a small number of times. The J gene is TRBJ1-2, the V gene TRBV19; weak D call: TRBD1 (5 bases). The CDR3 runs to 12 residues. Germline V gene sequence: CDR1 LNHDA, CDR2 SQIVND (reference sequence). The V and J ends lost 5 bases and 8 bases respectively, with 12 bases between them. The DNA for the CDR3 is TGTGCCAGTAGTCCAAGGGACGGAGGCTACACCTTC. Its protein is CASSPRDGGYTF.

This clonotype was picked up many times. The rearrangement links TRBV20-1 to TRBJ2-1; TRBD2 agrees at 9 bases. V was clipped by 0 bases and J by 0 bases; unmatched bases: 15. The CDR3 is made up of 20 amino acids. Germline CDR1 and CDR2: DFQATT and SNEGSKA (reference sequence). The CDR3 DNA follows: TGCAGTGCTAGAGATCCTACTAGCGGGCTTGTAGGAAGCTCCTACAATGAGCAGTTCTTC. Translating gives CSARDPTSGLVGSSYNEQFF.